This T cell receptor beta chain was sequenced for a study of T cells after posttransplantation cyclophosphamide. Details on this clone: The antigen remains unidentified.

Germline assignment: CDR1 SGDLS and CDR2 YYNGEE. V gave up 0 bases and J gave up 8 bases; unmatched junction bases: 14. The CDR3 totals 18 residues. Study-wide results and limits: TRB clonality was highly associated with recipient CMV seropositivity and reactivation. Donor CD8+ memory clones often dominated recipient blood repertoires at later times. Tissue-infiltrating T cells from skin or gut overlapped little with blood T cells.

The repertoire was sequenced with immunoSEQ multiplex PCR; TCRdb's copy has only in-frame clones and lacks some. The sample records 9,000 to 10,000 clones, approximately 88% being singletons. Control samples came 1 year after myeloablative marrow transplants with methotrexate plus calcineurin inhibitor. This chain uses TRBV9 with TRBJ2-4; 10 bases align to TRBD2. The TCR sequence derives from a male patient in his thirties who received an allogeneic stem cell transplant from an unrelated donor, was CMV-positive, and had no GVHD. Certain T cells may be donor cells from the graft. The specimen comprised PBMCs, sampled after an allogeneic stem cell transplant with a calcineurin inhibitor and methotrexate. The CDR3 sequence: CASSVVIDSGRREDIQYF. CDR3 coding DNA: TGTGCCAGCAGCGTAGTGATCGATAGCGGGAGGCGGGAGGACATTCAGTACTTC.